The following is a T cell receptor beta chain sequence with its context. Its antigen is unidentified. The TCR beta library used iRepertoire HTBI primers with Arm-PCR amplification of CDR3. TCRdb itself ran the multiplex PCR reads through MiXCR, one entry per CDR3 protein. The sample lists fewer than 450,000 distinct CDR3 sequences, about 20% occurring once. These data come from a study of regulatory T cells in long-lasting Graves disease. The study, taken as a whole, reports: Favored usage of TRBV28, TRBJ1-2 and TRBJ2-5 was recorded in persistent disease. Tissue studied was limited to peripheral blood, excluding thyroid tissue.

From germline, CDR1 is SGHTA and CDR2 FQGNSA. The germline V and J ends were trimmed by 6 bases and 11 bases, with 22 bases remaining between them. The CDR3 runs 14 residues. Sample time point: persistent/refractory GD, antithyroid drugs over 5 years with positive TRAb. There was RNA extracted from PBMCs, and the TCR library was made from it. Collection of peripheral blood (approximately 9 milliliters) was done using EDTA tubes. The V gene is TRBV7-2, the J gene TRBJ1-1; D gene uncertain. The receptor's source is a female donor with Graves disease. Source: peripheral blood mononuclear cells (PBMCs), taken when the disease was refractory, from a patient treated with antithyroid drugs. Written as DNA, the CDR3 is TGTGCCAGCAGTCCCCTACTAACCTACCGCGAGGCTTTCTTT. Its translation is CASSPLLTYREAFF.